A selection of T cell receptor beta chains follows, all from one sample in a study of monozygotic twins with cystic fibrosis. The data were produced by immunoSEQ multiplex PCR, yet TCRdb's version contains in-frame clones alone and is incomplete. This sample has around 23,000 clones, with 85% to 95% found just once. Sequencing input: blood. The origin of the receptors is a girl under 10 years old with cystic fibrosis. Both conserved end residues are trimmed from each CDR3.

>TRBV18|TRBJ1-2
ASSTWDTAYGYT
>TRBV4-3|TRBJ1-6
ASSHIRLAGNSPLH
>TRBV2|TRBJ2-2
ASSEGRGGPTGELF
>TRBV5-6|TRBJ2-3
ASSSTGGTSTDTQY
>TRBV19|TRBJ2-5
ASSEGVRVVETQY
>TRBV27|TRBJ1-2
ASSLGTGYGYT
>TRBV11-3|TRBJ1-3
ASSPRIGSSYGNTIY
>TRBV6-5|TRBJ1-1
ASSSGLTAF
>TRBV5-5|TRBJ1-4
ASSLFGTGYEKLF
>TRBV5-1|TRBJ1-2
ASTQTGSYGYT
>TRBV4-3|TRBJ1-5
ASSQAVSVSQPQH
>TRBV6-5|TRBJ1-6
ASHLGGDEVSPLH
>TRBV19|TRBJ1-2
ASSMGSHYGYT
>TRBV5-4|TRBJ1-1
ASSKTVNTEAF
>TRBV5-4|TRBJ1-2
ASTDGTANYGYT
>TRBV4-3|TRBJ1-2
ASSQDRTRALDGYT